The clone carrying this TCR beta chain appeared many times. Germline CDR1 and CDR2: GTSNPN and SVGIG (reference sequence). This CDR3 contains 13 residues. V lost 0 bases and J 7 bases, leaving 10 bases between the germline ends. These data come from a study of regulatory T cells in long-lasting Graves disease. Arm-PCR of CDR3 regions and iRepertoire HTBI primers were used to build TCR beta libraries. A single record per CDR3 protein comes from TCRdb applying MiXCR to the multiplex PCR reads. The table lists hundreds of thousands of distinct CDR3 sequences, 16% of them singletons, with approximately 30% in the top ten. As to time point: newly diagnosed GD, antithyroid drugs for less than 3 months. PBMC-derived RNA was used for the TCR library. By American Thyroid Association guidelines, Graves' disease was diagnosed in the cohort. These same data were also listed under a study on T cells in Graves' hyperthyroidism and ophthalmopathy. From that report: The HTBI primer set was used in a first-round RT-PCR of the TCR CDR3.

This specimen consisted of peripheral blood mononuclear cells (PBMCs), obtained at new diagnosis, from a patient treated with antithyroid drugs. This clonotype was sampled from a man aged 35-49 years with Graves disease. The J gene is TRBJ1-5, the V gene TRBV30; D is perhaps TRBD1 (6 bases). CDR3 sequence reads: CAWSVNRAQPQHF. The CDR3 bases are TGTGCCTGGAGTGTAAACAGGGCGCAGCCCCAGCATTTT. The variable domain in full, completed from reference TRBV30 and TRBJ1-5, reads SQTIHQWPATLVQPVGSPLSLECTVEGTSNPNLYWYRQAAGRGLQLLFYSVGIGQISSEVPQNLSASRPQDRQFILSSKKLLLSDSGFYLCAWSVNRAQPQHFGDGTRLSIL.